This T cell receptor (beta chain) was identified in a study of cytomegalovirus exposure and HLA in healthy donors. The wider study: It was reported in a later analysis that the 120 validation repertoires used the same platform as the approximately 600 first-cohort repertoires. Notes on the study in general: Reported performance of the classifier showed diagnosis of cytomegalovirus status with high specificity and sensitivity. A few CMV-associated chains were confirmed in vitro to be specific for CMV antigens.

Profiled with immunoSEQ multiplex PCR; TCRdb holds only in-frame clones, not every one. The repertoire holds approximately 300,000 clones, with roughly 90% as singletons. As concerns this clone: Its cognate antigen is unknown.

Germline V lookup: CDR1 SGHVS, CDR2 FQNEAQ. The CDR3 length is 16 residues. Trimming cost V 5 bases and J 0 bases; bases outside gene matches: 4. The sequence was collected from a woman younger than 30 in good health and CMV-seronegative. This chain uses TRBV7-8 with TRBJ2-2; the match to TRBD1 covers 9 bases. The sample comprised PBMCs. CDR3 sequence reads: CASSPRQGANTGELFF. The CDR3 nucleotides are TGTGCCAGCAGCCCACGACAGGGGGCGAACACCGGGGAGCTGTTTTTT.